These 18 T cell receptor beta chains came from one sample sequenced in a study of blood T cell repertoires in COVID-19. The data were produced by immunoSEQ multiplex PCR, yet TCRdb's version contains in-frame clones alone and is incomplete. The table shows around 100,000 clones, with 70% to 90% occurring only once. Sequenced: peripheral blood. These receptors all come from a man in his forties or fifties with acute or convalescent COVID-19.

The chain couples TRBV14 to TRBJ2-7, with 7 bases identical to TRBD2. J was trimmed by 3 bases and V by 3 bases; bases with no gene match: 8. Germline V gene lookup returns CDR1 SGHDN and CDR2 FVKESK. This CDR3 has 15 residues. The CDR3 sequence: CASSQSAGLRYEQYF. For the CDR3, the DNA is TGTGCCAGCAGCCAGAGCGCGGGACTACGCTACGAGCAGTACTTC.

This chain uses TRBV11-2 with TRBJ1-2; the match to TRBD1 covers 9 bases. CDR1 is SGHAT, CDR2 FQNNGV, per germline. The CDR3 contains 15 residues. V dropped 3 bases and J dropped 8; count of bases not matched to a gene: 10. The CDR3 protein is CASSFGEGQGDGYTF. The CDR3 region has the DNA TGTGCCAGCAGCTTTGGCGAGGGACAGGGCGACGGCTACACCTTC. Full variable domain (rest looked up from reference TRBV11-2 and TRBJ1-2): EAGVAQSPRYKIIEKRQSVAFWCNPISGHATLYWYQQILGQGPKLLIQFQNNGVVDDSQLPKDRFSAERLKGVDSTLKIQPAKLEDSAVYLCASSFGEGQGDGYTFGSGTRLTVV.

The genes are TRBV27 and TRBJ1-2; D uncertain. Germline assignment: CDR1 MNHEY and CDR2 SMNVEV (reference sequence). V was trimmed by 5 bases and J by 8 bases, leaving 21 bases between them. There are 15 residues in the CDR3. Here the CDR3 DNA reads TGTGCCAGCAGTCCCCCGGGTGTAGGCGAGATCGGCTACACCTTC. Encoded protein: CASSPPGVGEIGYTF.

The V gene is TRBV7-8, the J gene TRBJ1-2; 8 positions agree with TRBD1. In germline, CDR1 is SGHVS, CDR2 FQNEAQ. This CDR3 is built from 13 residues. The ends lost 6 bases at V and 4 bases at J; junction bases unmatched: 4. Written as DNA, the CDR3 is TGTGCCAGCAGTCGGGACAGGAGCTATGGCTACACCTTC. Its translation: CASSRDRSYGYTF.

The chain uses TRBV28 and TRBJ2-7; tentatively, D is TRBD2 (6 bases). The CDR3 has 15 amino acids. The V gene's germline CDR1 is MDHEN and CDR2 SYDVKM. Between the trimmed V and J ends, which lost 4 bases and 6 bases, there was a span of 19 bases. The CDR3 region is CASSSAGTGAVEQYF. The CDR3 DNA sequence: TGTGCCAGCAGTTCAGCAGGGACTGGCGCAGTCGAGCAGTACTTC.

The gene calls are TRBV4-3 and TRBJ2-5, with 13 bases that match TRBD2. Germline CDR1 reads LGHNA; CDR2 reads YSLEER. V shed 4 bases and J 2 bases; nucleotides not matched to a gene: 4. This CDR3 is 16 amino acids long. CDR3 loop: CASSPRLAGGQETQYF. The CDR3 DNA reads TGCGCCAGCAGCCCCCGACTAGCGGGGGGTCAAGAGACCCAGTACTTC.

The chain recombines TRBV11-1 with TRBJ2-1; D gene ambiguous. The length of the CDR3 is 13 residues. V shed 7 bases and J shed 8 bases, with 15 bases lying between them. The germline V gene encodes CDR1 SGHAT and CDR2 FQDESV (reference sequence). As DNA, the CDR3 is TGTGCCAGCAATAGAGGATGGCGCGATGAGCAGTTCTTC. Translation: CASNRGWRDEQFF.

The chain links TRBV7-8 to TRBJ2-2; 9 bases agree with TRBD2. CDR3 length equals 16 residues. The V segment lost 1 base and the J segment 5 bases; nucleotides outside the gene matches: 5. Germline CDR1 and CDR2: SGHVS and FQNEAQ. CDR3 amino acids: CASSLDIAGDTGELFF. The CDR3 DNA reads TGTGCCAGCAGCTTAGATATAGCGGGGGATACCGGGGAGCTGTTTTTT.

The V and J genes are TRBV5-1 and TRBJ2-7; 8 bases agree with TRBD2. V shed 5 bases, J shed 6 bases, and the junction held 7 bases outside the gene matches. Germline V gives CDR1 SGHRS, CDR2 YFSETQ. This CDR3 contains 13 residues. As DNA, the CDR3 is TGCGCCAGCAGTATGGGACTAGAAAGCGAGCAGTACTTC. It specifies CASSMGLESEQYF. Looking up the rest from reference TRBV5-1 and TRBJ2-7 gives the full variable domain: KAGVTQTPRYLIKTRGQQVTLSCSPISGHRSVSWYQQTPGQGLQFLFEYFSETQRNKGNFPGRFSGRQFSNSRSEMNVSTLELGDSALYLCASSMGLESEQYFGPGTRLTVT.

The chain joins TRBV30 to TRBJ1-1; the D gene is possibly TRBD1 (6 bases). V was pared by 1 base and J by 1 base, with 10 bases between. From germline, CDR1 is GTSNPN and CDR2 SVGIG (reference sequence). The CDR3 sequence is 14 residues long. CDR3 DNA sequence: TGTGCCTGGAGTGCAGGGGTACGGAACACTGAAGCTTTCTTT. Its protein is CAWSAGVRNTEAFF.

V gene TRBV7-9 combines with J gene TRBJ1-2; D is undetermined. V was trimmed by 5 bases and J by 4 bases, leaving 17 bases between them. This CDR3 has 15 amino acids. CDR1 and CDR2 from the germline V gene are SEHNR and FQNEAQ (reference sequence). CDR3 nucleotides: TGTGCCAGCAGCCTACTCCTACGGGGAGGCTATGGCTACACCTTC. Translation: CASSLLLRGGYGYTF.

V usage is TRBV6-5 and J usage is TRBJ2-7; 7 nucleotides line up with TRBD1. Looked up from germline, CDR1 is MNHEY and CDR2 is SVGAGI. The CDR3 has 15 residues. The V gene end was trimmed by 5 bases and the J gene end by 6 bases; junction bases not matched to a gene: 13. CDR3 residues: CASSPPRGKFSEQYF. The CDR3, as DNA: TGTGCCAGCAGTCCTCCCAGGGGGAAATTTAGCGAGCAGTACTTC.

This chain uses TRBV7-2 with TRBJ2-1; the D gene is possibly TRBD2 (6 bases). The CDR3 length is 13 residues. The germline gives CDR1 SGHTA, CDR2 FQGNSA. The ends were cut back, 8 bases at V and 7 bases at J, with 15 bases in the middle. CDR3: CASGTARGNEQFF. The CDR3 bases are TGTGCCAGCGGGACTGCGCGGGGTAATGAGCAGTTCTTC.

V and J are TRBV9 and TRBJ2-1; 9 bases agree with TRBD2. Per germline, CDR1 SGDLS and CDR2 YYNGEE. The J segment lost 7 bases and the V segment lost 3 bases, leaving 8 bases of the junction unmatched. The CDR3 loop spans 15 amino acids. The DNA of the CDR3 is TGTGCCAGCAGCGCCCTAGCGGGGTCTTGGAATGAGCAGTTCTTC. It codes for CASSALAGSWNEQFF.

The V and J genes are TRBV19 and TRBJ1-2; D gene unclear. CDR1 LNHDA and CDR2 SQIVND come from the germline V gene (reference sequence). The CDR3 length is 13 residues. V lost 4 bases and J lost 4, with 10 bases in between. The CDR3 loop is CASSRTGSYGYTF. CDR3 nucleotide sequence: TGTGCCAGTAGTAGGACCGGGAGCTATGGCTACACCTTC.

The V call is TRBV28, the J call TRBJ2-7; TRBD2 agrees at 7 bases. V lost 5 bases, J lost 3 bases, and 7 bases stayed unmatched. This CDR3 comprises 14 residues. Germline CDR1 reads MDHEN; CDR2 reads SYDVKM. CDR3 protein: CASSRTSSYYEQYF. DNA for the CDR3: TGTGCCAGCAGTCGGACTAGTTCATACTACGAGCAGTACTTC.

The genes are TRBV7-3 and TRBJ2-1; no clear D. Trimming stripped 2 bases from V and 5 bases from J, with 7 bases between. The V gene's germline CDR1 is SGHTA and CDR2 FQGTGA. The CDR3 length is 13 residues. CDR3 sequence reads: CASSLAKNNEQFF. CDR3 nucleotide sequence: TGTGCCAGCAGCTTAGCGAAGAACAATGAGCAGTTCTTC.

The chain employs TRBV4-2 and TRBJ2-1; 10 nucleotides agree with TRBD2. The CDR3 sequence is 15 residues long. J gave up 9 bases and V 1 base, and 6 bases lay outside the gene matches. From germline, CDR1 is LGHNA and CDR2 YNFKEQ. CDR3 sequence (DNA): TGTGCCAGCAGCCAAGCAGCGGGGGGGCCCTTTGAGCAGTTCTTC. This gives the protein CASSQAAGGPFEQFF.